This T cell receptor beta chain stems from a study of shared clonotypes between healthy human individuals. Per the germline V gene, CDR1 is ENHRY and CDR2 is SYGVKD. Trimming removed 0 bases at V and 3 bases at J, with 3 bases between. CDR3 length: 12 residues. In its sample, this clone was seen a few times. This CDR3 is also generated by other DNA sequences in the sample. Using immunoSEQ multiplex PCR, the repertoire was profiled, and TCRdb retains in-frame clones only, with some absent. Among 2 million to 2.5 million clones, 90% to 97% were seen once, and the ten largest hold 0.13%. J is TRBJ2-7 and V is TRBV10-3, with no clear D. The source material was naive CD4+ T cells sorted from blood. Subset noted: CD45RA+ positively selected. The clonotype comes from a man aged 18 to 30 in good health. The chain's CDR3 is CAISESSYEQYF. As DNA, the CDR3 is TGTGCCATCAGTGAGTCGAGCTACGAGCAGTACTTC.